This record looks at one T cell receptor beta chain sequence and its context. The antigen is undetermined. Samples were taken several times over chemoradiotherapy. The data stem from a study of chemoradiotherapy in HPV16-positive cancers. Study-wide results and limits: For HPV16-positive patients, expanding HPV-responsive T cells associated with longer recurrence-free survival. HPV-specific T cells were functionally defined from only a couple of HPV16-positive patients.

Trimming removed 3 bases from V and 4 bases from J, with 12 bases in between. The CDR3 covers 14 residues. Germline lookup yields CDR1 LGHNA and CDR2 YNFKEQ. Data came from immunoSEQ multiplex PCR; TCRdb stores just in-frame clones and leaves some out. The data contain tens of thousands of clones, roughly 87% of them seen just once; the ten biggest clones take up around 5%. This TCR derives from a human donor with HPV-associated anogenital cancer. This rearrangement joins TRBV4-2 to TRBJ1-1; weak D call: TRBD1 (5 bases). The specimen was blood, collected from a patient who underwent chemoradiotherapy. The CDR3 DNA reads TGTGCCAGCAGCCATGTTACAGGTCCCACTGAAGCTTTCTTT. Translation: CASSHVTGPTEAFF.